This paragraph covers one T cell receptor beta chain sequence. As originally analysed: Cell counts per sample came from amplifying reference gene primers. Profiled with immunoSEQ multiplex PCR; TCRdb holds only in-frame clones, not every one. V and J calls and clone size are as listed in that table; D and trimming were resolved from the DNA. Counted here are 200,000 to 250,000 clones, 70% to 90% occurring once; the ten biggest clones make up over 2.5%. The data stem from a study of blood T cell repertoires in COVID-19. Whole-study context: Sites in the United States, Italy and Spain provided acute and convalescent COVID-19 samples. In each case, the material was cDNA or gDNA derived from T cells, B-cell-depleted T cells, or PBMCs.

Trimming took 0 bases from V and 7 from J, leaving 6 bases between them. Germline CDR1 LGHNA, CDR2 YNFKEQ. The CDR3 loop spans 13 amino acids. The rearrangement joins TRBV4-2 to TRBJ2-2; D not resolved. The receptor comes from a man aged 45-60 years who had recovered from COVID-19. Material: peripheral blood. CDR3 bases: TGTGCCAGCAGCCAAGATTCATTCGGGGAGCTGTTTTTT. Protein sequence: CASSQDSFGELFF.